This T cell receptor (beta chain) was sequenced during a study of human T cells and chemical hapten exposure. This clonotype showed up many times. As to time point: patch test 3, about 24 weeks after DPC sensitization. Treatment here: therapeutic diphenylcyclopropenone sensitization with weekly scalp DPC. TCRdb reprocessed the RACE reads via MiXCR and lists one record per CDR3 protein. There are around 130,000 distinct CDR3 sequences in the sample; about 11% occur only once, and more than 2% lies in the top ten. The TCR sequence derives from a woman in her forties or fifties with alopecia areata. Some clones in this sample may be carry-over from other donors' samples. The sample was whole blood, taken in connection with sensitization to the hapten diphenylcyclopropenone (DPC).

The CDR3 DNA follows: TGCAGTGCTAGGCGGAGTGCTGGCTATGGCTACACCTTC. This codes for CSARRSAGYGYTF. The chain has TRBV20-1 and TRBJ1-2; D remains ambiguous. This CDR3 is built from 13 residues. Trimming left V 3 bases short and J 4 bases short, with 12 bases between. In germline, CDR1 is DFQATT, CDR2 SNEGSKA (reference sequence).